This T cell receptor beta chain was profiled in a study of T cells in women clearing cervical HPV infection. Study-wide points: Combining TCR richness with V gene abundances gave roughly 0.88 AUC.

A remark on this clone: Its antigen remains unknown.

TCRdb keeps only in-frame clones here, not all; method: immunoSEQ multiplex PCR. Found here are roughly 35,000 clones; the top ten clones hold about 1.7%. The receptor was derived from a woman between 18 and 70 years old with a cervical HPV16 infection that either progressed to CIN3+ or cleared (not recorded which). The sequenced material came from blood buffy coat.

The CDR3 loop is CASTALPRQGTSPLHF. The sequenced CDR3 bases are TGCGCCAGCACAGCCCTCCCCCGACAGGGAACCTCACCC. The rearrangement links TRBV10-2 to TRBJ1-6; 7 bases are shared with TRBD1. The CDR3 end falls 3 residues outside the read, so it is completed with the germline J gene. The V segment lost 7 bases and the J segment 10 bases; nucleotides outside the gene matches: 16. The length of the CDR3 is 16 residues. Germline values: CDR1 WSHSY, CDR2 SAAADI.